This T cell receptor beta chain was recovered during a study of cytomegalovirus exposure and HLA in healthy donors. The primer mix had 60 Vbeta and 13 Jbeta primers. Assay: immunoSEQ multiplex PCR; the TCRdb copy retains only in-frame clones and omits some. The sample has approximately 120,000 clones, 72% seen once. There are a few counts of this clone. Germline V gives CDR1 SNHLY, CDR2 FYNNEI. The CDR3 consists of 16 residues. V dropped 0 bases and J dropped 5 bases, with 15 bases sitting between them. Sequenced material: PBMCs. The V call is TRBV2, the J call TRBJ2-3; a weak D match, TRBD2 (7 bases). The clonotype was recovered from a man younger than 40 in good health and CMV-seronegative. CDR3 loop: CASSEALIGGGDTQYF. The CDR3 region has the DNA TGTGCCAGCAGTGAAGCGCTGATAGGGGGGGGAGATACGCAGTATTTT.